This T cell receptor beta chain was obtained from a study of T cells after posttransplantation cyclophosphamide. Busulfan-fludarabine conditioning, marrow transplant, and cyclophosphamide on days +3 and +4 were administered. Clones were read by immunoSEQ multiplex PCR, and TCRdb kept only the in-frame ones, dropping some. The repertoire holds about 5,900 clones, with 1.5% to 2% as singletons. Regarding the study as a whole: Donor-recipient repertoire similarity was low at 1-2 months, rising over year one. TRB overlap between skin or GI tissue T cells and blood was limited. After PTCy, TRB diversity resembled that of CNI/methotrexate controls.

CDR1 is SEHNR and CDR2 is FQNEAQ in the germline V gene (reference sequence). The CDR3 extends over 18 amino acids. The V end lost 3 bases, the J end lost 16 bases, and 31 bases lay between the germline ends. This clone was seen only a few times. Its target is not known. V gene TRBV7-9 combines with J gene TRBJ1-6; possible D gene TRBD1, 5 bases. The sequence was collected from a male patient aged 30 to 40 who received an allogeneic stem cell transplant from a related donor, was CMV-positive, and had no GVHD. Some T cells may arise from the graft donor. This sample comprised PBMCs, obtained 242 days after a stem cell transplant with posttransplant cyclophosphamide. This chain's CDR3 is CASSFRDSPSSYNSALHF. The DNA for the CDR3 is TGTGCCAGCAGCTTCAGGGACTCCCCGAGCTCCTATAATTCAGCGCTCCACTTT.